Below, one TCR beta chain is given with its context. Self-reported history from a screening survey and questionnaire set each donor's cohort. Clones were sequenced by immunoSEQ multiplex PCR, and TCRdb holds only the in-frame ones, with some missing. The sample shows about 170,000 clones, approximately 87% of them seen only once. After removal of 5 bases from V and 6 bases from J, the junction contained 6 bases not matched to a gene. The length of the CDR3 is 14 residues. CDR1 is LNHDA and CDR2 is SQIVND in the germline V gene (reference sequence). This entry is derived from a study of blood T cell repertoires in COVID-19.

The genes are TRBV19 and TRBJ2-1, with 8 bases aligning to TRBD2. The sequencing sample was made of PBMCs or T cells enriched from blood (not recorded which). The sequence came from a woman in her forties or fifties who had recovered from COVID-19. The CDR3 nucleotides read TGTGCCAGTAGTGTCGGGACTAGGGCCAATGAGCAGTTCTTC. Translated, it gives CASSVGTRANEQFF.